This T cell receptor beta chain was found in a study of cytomegalovirus exposure and HLA in healthy donors. Study in general: Inside one of the first data releases sat tens of millions of unique TCRs taken from HLA-typed donors.

Concerning this clone itself: What it binds is not known.

Researchers ran the PCR with 60 Vbeta and 13 Jbeta primers. Some clones are missing from TCRdb's copy, which holds only in-frame ones; the method was immunoSEQ multiplex PCR. The sample carries about 110,000 clones, nearly 80% recorded once. Between the trimmed V and J ends, which lost 3 bases and 4 bases, there was a span of 5 bases. CDR3 size: 12 residues. Germline CDR1 MDHEN, CDR2 SYDVKM. General study results and limits: A likely sequencing artifact accounted for one observed cluster of highly shared sequence variants. 87-base-pair reads could not separate some V segments, including TRBV6-2 and TRBV6-3. The study designated some 180 TCR beta chains cytomegalovirus-associated.

The TCR was taken from a woman under 40 in good health and CMV-seronegative. The rearrangement uses TRBV28 and TRBJ2-3; no clear D. Sequenced input: PBMCs. CDR3 DNA sequence: TGTGCCAGCAGTTTCGGTCCAGATACGCAGTATTTT. Translated, it gives CASSFGPDTQYF.